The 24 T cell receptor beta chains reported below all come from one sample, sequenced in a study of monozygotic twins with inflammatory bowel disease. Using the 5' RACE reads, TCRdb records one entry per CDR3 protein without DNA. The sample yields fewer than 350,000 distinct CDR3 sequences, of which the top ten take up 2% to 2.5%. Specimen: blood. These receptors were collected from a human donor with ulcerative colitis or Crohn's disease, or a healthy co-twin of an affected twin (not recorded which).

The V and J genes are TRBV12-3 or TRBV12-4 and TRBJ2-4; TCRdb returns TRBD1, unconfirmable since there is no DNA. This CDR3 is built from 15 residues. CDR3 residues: CASSIPGTGKNIQYF.

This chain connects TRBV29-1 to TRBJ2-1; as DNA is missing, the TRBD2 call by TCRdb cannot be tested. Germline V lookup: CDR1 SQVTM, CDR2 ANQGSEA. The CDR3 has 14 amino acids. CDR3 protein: CSGSRLAGDNEQFF.

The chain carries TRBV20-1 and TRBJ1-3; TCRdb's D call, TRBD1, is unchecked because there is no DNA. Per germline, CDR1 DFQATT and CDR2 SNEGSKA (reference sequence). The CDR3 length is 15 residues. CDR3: CSARDPRTARNTIYF.

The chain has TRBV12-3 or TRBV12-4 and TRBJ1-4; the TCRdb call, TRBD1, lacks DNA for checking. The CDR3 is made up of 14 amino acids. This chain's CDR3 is CATRRQGSNEKLFF.

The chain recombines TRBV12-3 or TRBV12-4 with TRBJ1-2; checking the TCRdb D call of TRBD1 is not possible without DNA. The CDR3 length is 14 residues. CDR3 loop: CASRRGGANYGYTF.

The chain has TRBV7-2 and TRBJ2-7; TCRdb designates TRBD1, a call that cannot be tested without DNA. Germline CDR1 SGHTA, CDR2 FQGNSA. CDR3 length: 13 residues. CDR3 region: CASSLAGGPRQYF.

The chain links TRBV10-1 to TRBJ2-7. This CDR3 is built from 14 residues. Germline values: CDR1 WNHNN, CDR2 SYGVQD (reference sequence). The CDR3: CARKKARSSYEQYF.

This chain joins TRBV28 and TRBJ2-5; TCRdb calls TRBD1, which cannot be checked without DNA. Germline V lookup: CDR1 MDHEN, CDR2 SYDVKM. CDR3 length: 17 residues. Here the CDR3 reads CASSFRPTGIYQETQYF. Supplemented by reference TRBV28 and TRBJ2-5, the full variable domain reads DVKVTQSSRYLVKRTGEKVFLECVQDMDHENMFWYRQDPGLGLRLIYFSYDVKMKEKGDIPEGYSVSREKKERFSLILESASTNQTSMYLCASSFRPTGIYQETQYFGPGTRLLVL.

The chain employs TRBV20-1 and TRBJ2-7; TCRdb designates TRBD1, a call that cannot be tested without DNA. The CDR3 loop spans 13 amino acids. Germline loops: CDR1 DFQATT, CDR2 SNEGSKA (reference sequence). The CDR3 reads CSATRQYSYEQYF.

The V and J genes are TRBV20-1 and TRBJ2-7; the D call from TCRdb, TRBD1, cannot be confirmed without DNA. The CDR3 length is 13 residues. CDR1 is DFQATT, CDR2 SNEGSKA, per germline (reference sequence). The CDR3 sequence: CSAPDPRAYEQYF.

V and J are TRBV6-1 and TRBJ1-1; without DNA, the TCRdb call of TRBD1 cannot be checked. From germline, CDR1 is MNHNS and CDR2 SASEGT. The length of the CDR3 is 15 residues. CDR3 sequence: CASRPRTGWGTEAFF.

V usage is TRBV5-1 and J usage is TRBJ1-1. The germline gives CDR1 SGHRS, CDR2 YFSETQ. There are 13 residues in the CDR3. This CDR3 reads CASSLVGTSEAFF.

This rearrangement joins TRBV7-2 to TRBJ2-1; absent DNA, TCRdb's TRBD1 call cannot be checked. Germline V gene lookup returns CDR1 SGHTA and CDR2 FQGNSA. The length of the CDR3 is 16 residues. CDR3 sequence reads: CASRQQGSSSYNEQFF. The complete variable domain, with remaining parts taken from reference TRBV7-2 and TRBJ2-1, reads GAGVSQSPSNKVTEKGKDVELRCDPISGHTALYWYRQSLGQGLEFLIYFQGNSAPDKSGLPSDRFSAERTGGSVSTLTIQRTQQEDSAVYLCASRQQGSSSYNEQFFGPGTRLTVL.

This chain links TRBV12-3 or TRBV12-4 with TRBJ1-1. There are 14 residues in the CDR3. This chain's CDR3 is CASGSTEQNTEAFF.

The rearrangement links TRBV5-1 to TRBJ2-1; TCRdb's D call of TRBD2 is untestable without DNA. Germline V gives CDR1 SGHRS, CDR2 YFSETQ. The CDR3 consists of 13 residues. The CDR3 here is CASSRQRETEQFF.

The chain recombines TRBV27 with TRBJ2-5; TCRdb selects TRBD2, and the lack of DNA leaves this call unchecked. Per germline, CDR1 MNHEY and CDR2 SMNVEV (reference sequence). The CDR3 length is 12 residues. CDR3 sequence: CASSGAEETQYF.

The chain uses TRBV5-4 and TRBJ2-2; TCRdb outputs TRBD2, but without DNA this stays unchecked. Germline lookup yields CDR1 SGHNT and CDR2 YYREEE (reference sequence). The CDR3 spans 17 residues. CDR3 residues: CASSPELAGALTGELFF.

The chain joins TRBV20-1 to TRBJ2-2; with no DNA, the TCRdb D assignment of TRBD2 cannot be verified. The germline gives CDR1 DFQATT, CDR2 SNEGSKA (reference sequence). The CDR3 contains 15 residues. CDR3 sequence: CSARESGRATGELFF.

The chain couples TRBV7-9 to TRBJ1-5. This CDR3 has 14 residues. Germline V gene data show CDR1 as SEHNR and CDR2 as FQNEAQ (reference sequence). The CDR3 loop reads CASSFLPSNQPQHF.

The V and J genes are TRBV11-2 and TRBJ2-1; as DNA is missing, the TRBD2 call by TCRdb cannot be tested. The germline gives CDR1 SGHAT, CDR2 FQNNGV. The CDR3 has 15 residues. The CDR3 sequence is CASSYRLAGNNEQFF.

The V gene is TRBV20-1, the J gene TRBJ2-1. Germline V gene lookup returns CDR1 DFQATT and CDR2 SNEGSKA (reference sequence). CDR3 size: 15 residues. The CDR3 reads CSARDLGVSYNEQFF.

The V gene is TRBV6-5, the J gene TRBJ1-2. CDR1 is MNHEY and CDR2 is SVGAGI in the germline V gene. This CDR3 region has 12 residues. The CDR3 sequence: CASSGGSGGYTF.

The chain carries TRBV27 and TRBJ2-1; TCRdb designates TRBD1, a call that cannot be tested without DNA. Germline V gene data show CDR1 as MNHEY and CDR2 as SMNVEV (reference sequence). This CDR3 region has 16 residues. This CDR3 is CASSSISGGVPNEQFF.

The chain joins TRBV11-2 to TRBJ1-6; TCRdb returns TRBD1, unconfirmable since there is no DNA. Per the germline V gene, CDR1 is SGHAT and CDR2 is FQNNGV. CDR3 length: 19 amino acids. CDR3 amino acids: CASSFQFLLGQGKSSPLHF.